This is a list of T cell receptor beta chains from one sample in a study of shared clonotypes between healthy human individuals. TCRdb keeps only in-frame clones here, not all; method: immunoSEQ multiplex PCR. This repertoire shows 2 million to 2.5 million clones, approximately 95% found once; its top ten account for 0.13%. The sample comprised naive CD4+ T cells sorted from blood. These receptors all stem from a man aged 18 to 30 in good health. Each CDR3 is given with its conserved first and last residue. The D gene is left open where the match is weak. The size of a clone is reported for some rows only, either as once, few or many, or as a class for expanded clones.

d_gene | j_gene | abundance | v_gene | CDR3aa | CDR3nt
TRBD1 | TRBJ2-7 | . | TRBV7-3 | CASSLTGDHEQYF | TGTGCCAGCAGCCTCACAGGGGACCACGAGCAGTACTTC
TRBD1 | TRBJ1-2 | . | TRBV27 | CAWQGAPGYTF | TGTGCGTGGCAGGGGGCGCCTGGCTACACCTTC
. | TRBJ2-1 | . | TRBV28 | CASSTVEVGRYNEQFF | TGTGCCAGCAGTACAGTGGAGGTCGGCCGCTACAATGAGCAGTTCTTC
TRBD2 | TRBJ2-5 | . | TRBV7-9 | CASSLTSGQETQYF | TGTGCCAGCAGCTTGACTAGCGGCCAAGAGACCCAGTACTTC
. | TRBJ1-1 | . | TRBV5-1 | CASSLAPRGEGTEAFF | TGCGCCAGCAGCTTGGCCCCAAGGGGGGAGGGCACTGAAGCTTTCTTT
. | TRBJ1-2 | . | TRBV7-2 | CASSFLGFDGYTF | TGTGCCAGCAGCTTCTTAGGGTTTGATGGCTACACCTTC
. | TRBJ2-5 | . | TRBV7-6 | CASSLGNQETQYF | TGTGCCAGCAGCTTGGGAAACCAAGAGACCCAGTACTTC
. | TRBJ2-7 | . | TRBV10-3 | CAIRGQGGNYEQYF | TGTGCCATCAGAGGGCAAGGGGGAAACTACGAGCAGTACTTC
. | TRBJ2-7 | . | TRBV9 | CASSQTDYEQYF | TGTGCCAGCAGCCAGACCGACTACGAGCAGTACTTC
. | TRBJ2-2 | . | TRBV11-2 | CASSPSAGTNTGELFF | TGTGCCAGCAGCCCTTCGGCGGGGACTAACACCGGGGAGCTGTTTTTT
. | TRBJ1-2 | . | TRBV7-3 | CASSLQGNYGYTF | TGTGCCAGCAGCCTCCAGGGTAACTATGGCTACACCTTC
. | TRBJ1-1 | . | TRBV29-1 | CSVKRGAEAFF | TGCAGCGTTAAAAGGGGGGCTGAAGCTTTCTTT
. | TRBJ1-4 | . | TRBV2 | CASSDQLSGEKLFF | TGTGCCAGCAGTGACCAACTAAGCGGTGAAAAACTGTTTTTT
. | TRBJ1-1 | once | TRBV6-5 | CASSLGRLNSDTEAFF | TGTGCCAGCAGTTTGGGACGACTAAACAGCGATACAGAAGCTTTCTTT
. | TRBJ2-3 | . | TRBV6-1 | CASTDRGNSTDTQYF | TGTGCCAGCACCGACCGCGGGAATAGCACAGATACGCAGTATTTT
. | TRBJ1-1 | . | TRBV15 | CATSRDLTTVNTEAFF | TGTGCCACCAGCAGAGATCTAACGACAGTTAACACTGAAGCTTTCTTT
. | TRBJ2-3 | . | TRBV10-2 | CASSARDSADTQYF | TGCGCCAGCAGTGCAAGAGACAGCGCAGATACGCAGTATTTT
. | TRBJ2-3 | . | TRBV7-2 | CASSRTPDTQYF | TGTGCCAGCAGCAGGACTCCCGATACGCAGTATTTT
TRBD1 | TRBJ2-3 | . | TRBV2 | CASFRDRGQDTQYF | TGTGCCAGCTTCCGGGACAGGGGGCAAGATACGCAGTATTTT
. | TRBJ2-5 | . | TRBV7-9 | CASSLAPLAGQETQYF | TGTGCCAGCAGCTTAGCGCCCCTGGCAGGCCAAGAGACCCAGTACTTC
TRBD2 | TRBJ2-5 | . | TRBV28 | CASSKRGGRETQYF | TGTGCCAGCAGCAAGCGGGGGGGCAGGGAGACCCAGTACTTC
TRBD1 | TRBJ2-3 | . | TRBV6-1 | CASSEDAGGFTDTQYF | TGTGCCAGCAGTGAAGACGCAGGGGGCTTTACAGATACGCAGTATTTT
. | TRBJ2-7 | . | TRBV2 | CASRGTDRSSYEQYF | TGTGCCAGCAGGGGGACGGACCGTAGCTCCTACGAGCAGTACTTC
. | TRBJ1-6 | . | TRBV11-1 | CASSFEATANSPLHF | TGTGCCAGCAGCTTCGAGGCGACCGCAAATTCACCCCTCCACTTT
TRBD1 | TRBJ1-2 | . | TRBV6-1 | CASSEAPLVQGELGYTF | TGTGCCAGCAGTGAAGCCCCCTTGGTGCAGGGGGAGCTTGGCTACACCTTC
TRBD1 | TRBJ1-1 | . | TRBV5-4 | CASSTGQENTEAFF | TGTGCCAGCAGCACCGGACAGGAAAACACTGAAGCTTTCTTT
. | TRBJ2-2 | . | TRBV20-1 | CRVDTGELFF | TGCAGGGTTGACACCGGGGAGCTGTTTTTT
. | TRBJ2-1 | . | TRBV7-3 | CASSLRTGSSYNEQFF | TGTGCCAGCAGCTTAAGGACGGGGAGCTCCTACAATGAGCAGTTCTTC
. | TRBJ1-5 | . | TRBV28 | CASRNVGTRSNQPQHF | TGTGCCAGCAGGAACGTCGGGACACGTAGCAATCAGCCCCAGCATTTT
TRBD1 | TRBJ1-5 | . | TRBV28 | CASSTQGAGGQPQHF | TGTGCCAGCAGTACCCAGGGGGCCGGCGGTCAGCCCCAGCATTTT
. | TRBJ2-4 | few | TRBV11-2 | CASSFRTELAKNIQYF | TGTGCCAGCAGCTTTCGGACAGAACTAGCCAAAAACATTCAGTACTTC
TRBD1 | TRBJ2-5 | . | TRBV5-1 | CASSLDPGQGGTQYF | TGCGCCAGCAGCTTGGACCCCGGACAGGGAGGGACCCAGTACTTC